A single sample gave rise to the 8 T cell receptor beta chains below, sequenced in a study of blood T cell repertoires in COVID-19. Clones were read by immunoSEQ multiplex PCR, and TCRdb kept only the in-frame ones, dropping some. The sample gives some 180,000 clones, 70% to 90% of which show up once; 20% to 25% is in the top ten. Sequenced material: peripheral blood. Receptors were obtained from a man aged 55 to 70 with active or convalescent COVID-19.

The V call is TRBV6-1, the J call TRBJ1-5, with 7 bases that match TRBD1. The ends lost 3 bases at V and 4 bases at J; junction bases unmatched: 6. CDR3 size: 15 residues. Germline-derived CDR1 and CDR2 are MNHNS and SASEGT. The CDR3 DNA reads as TGTGCCAGCAGTGAGCCGGACAGGTTAAATCAGCCCCAGCATTTT. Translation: CASSEPDRLNQPQHF.

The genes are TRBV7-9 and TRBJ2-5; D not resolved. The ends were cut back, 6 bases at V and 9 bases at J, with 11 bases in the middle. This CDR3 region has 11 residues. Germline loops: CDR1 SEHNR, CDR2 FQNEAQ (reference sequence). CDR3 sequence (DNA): TGTGCCAGCAGTGATAGTTGGTCCCAGTACTTC. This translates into CASSDSWSQYF.

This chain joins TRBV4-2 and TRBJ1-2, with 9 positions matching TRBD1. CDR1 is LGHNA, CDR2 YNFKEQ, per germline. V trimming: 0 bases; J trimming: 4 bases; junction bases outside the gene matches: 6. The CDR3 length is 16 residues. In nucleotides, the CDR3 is TGTGCCAGCAGCCAAGATGTCACAGGGGGCAGCTATGGCTACACCTTC. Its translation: CASSQDVTGGSYGYTF.

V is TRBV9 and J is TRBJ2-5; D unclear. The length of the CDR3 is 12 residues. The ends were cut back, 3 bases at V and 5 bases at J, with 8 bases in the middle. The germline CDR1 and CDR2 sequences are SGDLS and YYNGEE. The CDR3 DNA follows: TGTGCCAGCAGCGATCTTTTGGAGACCCAGTACTTC. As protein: CASSDLLETQYF.

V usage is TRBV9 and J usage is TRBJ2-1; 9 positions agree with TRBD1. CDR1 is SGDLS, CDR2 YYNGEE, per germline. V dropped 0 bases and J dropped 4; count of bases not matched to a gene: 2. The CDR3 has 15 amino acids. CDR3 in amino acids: CASSVVGTGYNEQFF. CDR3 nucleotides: TGTGCCAGCAGCGTAGTGGGGACAGGGTACAATGAGCAGTTCTTC.

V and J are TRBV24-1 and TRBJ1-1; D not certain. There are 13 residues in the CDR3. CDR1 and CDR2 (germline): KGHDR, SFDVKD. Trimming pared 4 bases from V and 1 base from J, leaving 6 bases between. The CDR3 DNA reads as TGTGCCACCAGTGACCCGGGGAACACTGAAGCTTTCTTT. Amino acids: CATSDPGNTEAFF.

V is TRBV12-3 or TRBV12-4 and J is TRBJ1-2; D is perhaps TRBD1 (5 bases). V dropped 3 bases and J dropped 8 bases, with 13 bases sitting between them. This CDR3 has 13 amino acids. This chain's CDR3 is CASSLQGTSGYTF. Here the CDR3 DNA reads TGTGCCAGCAGTTTGCAGGGTACCAGCGGCTACACCTTC.

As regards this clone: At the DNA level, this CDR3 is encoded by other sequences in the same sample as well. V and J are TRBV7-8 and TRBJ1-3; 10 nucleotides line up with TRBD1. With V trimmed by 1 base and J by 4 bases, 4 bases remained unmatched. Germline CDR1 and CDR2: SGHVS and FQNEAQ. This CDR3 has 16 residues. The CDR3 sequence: CASSLGDRGRGNTIYF. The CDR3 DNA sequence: TGTGCCAGCAGCTTAGGGGACAGGGGCCGAGGAAACACCATATATTTT.